A selection of T cell receptor beta chains follows, all from one sample in a study of a mutant IDH1 vaccine in newly diagnosed glioma. TCRdb's table, derived via immunoSEQ multiplex PCR, lists solely in-frame clones and lacks some. The sample has around 40,000 clones; around 74% are singletons. These receptors have no known antigen. The starting material was PBMCs, obtained from a glioma patient whose treatment included an IDH1 peptide vaccine. These receptors all come from a man aged 45 to 65 with glioma. The CDR3 runs from the conserved cysteine through the conserved F or W. The D gene is left open where the match is weak. Some rows mark clone size as missing; the rest say once, few, many or name a class of expanded clone.

d_gene: .
v_gene: TRBV2
abundance: .
j_gene: TRBJ1-3
CDR3aa: CASSEEVVGNTIYF
CDR3nt: TGTGCCAGCAGTGAGGAGGTTGTTGGAAACACCATATATTTT

d_gene: .
v_gene: TRBV30
abundance: .
j_gene: TRBJ2-4
CDR3aa: CAWRGPGGNIQYF
CDR3nt: TGTGCCTGGAGGGGACCCGGGGGAAACATTCAGTACTTC

d_gene: .
v_gene: TRBV10-3
abundance: .
j_gene: TRBJ1-2
CDR3aa: CAINRAGLDNYGYTF
CDR3nt: TGTGCCATCAACCGGGCAGGGCTCGATAACTATGGCTACACCTTC

d_gene: .
v_gene: TRBV19
abundance: few
j_gene: TRBJ1-1
CDR3aa: CASSIGSRNTEAFF
CDR3nt: TGTGCCAGTAGTATCGGCAGCCGGAACACTGAAGCTTTCTTT

d_gene: .
v_gene: TRBV15
abundance: .
j_gene: TRBJ2-2
CDR3aa: CATSSLNGELFF
CDR3nt: TGTGCCACCAGCAGTCTCAACGGGGAGCTGTTTTTT

d_gene: .
v_gene: TRBV5-1
abundance: .
j_gene: TRBJ1-1
CDR3aa: CASRQGNTEAFF
CDR3nt: TGCGCCAGCAGACAGGGTAACACTGAAGCTTTCTTT

d_gene: .
v_gene: TRBV5-5
abundance: .
j_gene: TRBJ1-4
CDR3aa: CASGQTTTNEKLFF
CDR3nt: TGTGCCAGCGGACAGACCACAACTAATGAAAAACTGTTTTTT

d_gene: TRBD1
v_gene: TRBV30
abundance: .
j_gene: TRBJ2-1
CDR3aa: CAWTRGQRDNEQFF
CDR3nt: TGTGCCTGGACCCGGGGACAGAGAGACAATGAGCAGTTCTTC

d_gene: .
v_gene: TRBV4-3
abundance: .
j_gene: TRBJ2-2
CDR3aa: CASSQDSTNTGELFF
CDR3nt: TGCGCCAGCAGCCAAGATTCCACGAACACCGGGGAGCTGTTTTTT

d_gene: .
v_gene: TRBV7-9
abundance: few
j_gene: TRBJ1-1
CDR3aa: CASSLGANTEAFF
CDR3nt: TGTGCCAGCAGCTTAGGAGCGAACACTGAAGCTTTCTTT

d_gene: TRBD1
v_gene: TRBV2
abundance: .
j_gene: TRBJ2-1
CDR3aa: CASSEAQGGSYNEQFF
CDR3nt: TGTGCCAGCAGTGAAGCACAGGGGGGCTCCTACAATGAGCAGTTCTTC

d_gene: .
v_gene: TRBV21-1
abundance: .
j_gene: TRBJ1-1
CDR3aa: CASRPRVGGTEAFF
CDR3nt: TGTGCCAGCAGACCCAGGGTGGGCGGCACTGAAGCTTTCTTT

d_gene: .
v_gene: TRBV2
abundance: .
j_gene: TRBJ2-7
CDR3aa: CASSYREPYEQYF
CDR3nt: TGTGCCAGCAGCTACAGGGAACCCTACGAGCAGTACTTC

d_gene: .
v_gene: TRBV7-8
abundance: .
j_gene: TRBJ1-5
CDR3aa: CASSFAPDSNQPQHF
CDR3nt: TGTGCCAGCAGCTTCGCCCCGGATAGCAATCAGCCCCAGCATTTT

d_gene: .
v_gene: TRBV29-1
abundance: few
j_gene: TRBJ1-1
CDR3aa: CSVEVNTEAFF
CDR3nt: TGCAGCGTAGAGGTAAACACTGAAGCTTTCTTT

d_gene: TRBD2
v_gene: TRBV5-8
abundance: .
j_gene: TRBJ2-1
CDR3aa: CASSLRAGALYNEQFF
CDR3nt: TGTGCCAGCAGCTTGAGAGCGGGGGCCCTTTACAATGAGCAGTTCTTC

d_gene: .
v_gene: TRBV5-5
abundance: .
j_gene: TRBJ1-1
CDR3aa: CASSSQVNTEAFF
CDR3nt: TGTGCCAGCAGTTCACAGGTGAACACTGAAGCTTTCTTT

d_gene: .
v_gene: TRBV30
abundance: few
j_gene: TRBJ1-2
CDR3aa: CAWSARESFYGYTF
CDR3nt: TGTGCCTGGAGCGCAAGAGAATCATTCTATGGCTACACCTTC

d_gene: TRBD1
v_gene: TRBV10-3
abundance: .
j_gene: TRBJ2-7
CDR3aa: CAISESPGQDYEQYF
CDR3nt: TGTGCCATCAGTGAGTCGCCGGGACAGGATTACGAGCAGTACTTC

d_gene: TRBD1
v_gene: TRBV9
abundance: .
j_gene: TRBJ2-2
CDR3aa: CASSAGQGYGTGELFF
CDR3nt: TGTGCCAGCAGCGCCGGACAGGGCTACGGCACCGGGGAGCTGTTTTTT

d_gene: TRBD2
v_gene: TRBV6-5
abundance: .
j_gene: TRBJ2-7
CDR3aa: CAASGRGGYEQYF
CDR3nt: TGTGCCGCCTCCGGGCGGGGGGGGTACGAGCAGTACTTC

d_gene: .
v_gene: TRBV18
abundance: .
j_gene: TRBJ1-3
CDR3aa: CASSPDSYGSGNTIYF
CDR3nt: TGTGCCAGCTCACCCGACAGCTATGGCTCTGGAAACACCATATATTTT

d_gene: TRBD2
v_gene: TRBV9
abundance: .
j_gene: TRBJ2-7
CDR3aa: CASSTAGGSGEQYF
CDR3nt: TGTGCCAGCAGCACCGCCGGGGGGTCGGGCGAGCAGTACTTC

d_gene: .
v_gene: TRBV27
abundance: .
j_gene: TRBJ2-2
CDR3aa: CASSFNRDTGELFF
CDR3nt: TGTGCCAGCAGTTTCAACAGAGACACCGGGGAGCTGTTTTTT

d_gene: .
v_gene: TRBV20-1
abundance: .
j_gene: TRBJ2-7
CDR3aa: CSAPLGYEQYF
CDR3nt: TGCAGTGCTCCCTTAGGCTACGAGCAGTACTTC

d_gene: .
v_gene: TRBV5-1
abundance: few
j_gene: TRBJ2-7
CDR3aa: CASSFGSYEQYF
CDR3nt: TGCGCCAGCAGCTTCGGGAGTTACGAGCAGTACTTC

d_gene: TRBD1
v_gene: TRBV29-1
abundance: .
j_gene: TRBJ2-7
CDR3aa: CSVLYGQGRYEQYF
CDR3nt: TGCAGCGTTCTCTATGGACAGGGTAGATACGAGCAGTACTTC

d_gene: TRBD1
v_gene: TRBV9
abundance: .
j_gene: TRBJ2-5
CDR3aa: CASSVGFTGVGETQYF
CDR3nt: TGTGCCAGCAGCGTCGGATTTACAGGGGTAGGGGAGACCCAGTACTTC

d_gene: .
v_gene: TRBV10-1
abundance: medium-sized
j_gene: TRBJ1-3
CDR3aa: CASITIIGVGNTIYF
CDR3nt: TGCGCCAGCATAACCATAATCGGGGTTGGAAACACCATATATTTT

d_gene: .
v_gene: TRBV29-1
abundance: few
j_gene: TRBJ1-1
CDR3aa: CSVGNSGNTEAFF
CDR3nt: TGCAGCGTTGGCAACAGCGGGAACACTGAAGCTTTCTTT

d_gene: .
v_gene: TRBV2
abundance: .
j_gene: TRBJ1-5
CDR3aa: CASSGELGQPQHF
CDR3nt: TGTGCCAGCAGTGGAGAGCTCGGTCAGCCCCAGCATTTT

d_gene: TRBD1
v_gene: TRBV10-3
abundance: .
j_gene: TRBJ1-1
CDR3aa: CAISAGTGDAFF
CDR3nt: TGTGCCATCTCGGCCGGGACAGGGGACGCTTTCTTT

d_gene: .
v_gene: TRBV30
abundance: .
j_gene: TRBJ1-2
CDR3aa: CAWSVMGDGYTF
CDR3nt: TGTGCCTGGAGTGTAATGGGGGATGGCTACACCTTC

d_gene: TRBD1
v_gene: TRBV4-3
abundance: .
j_gene: TRBJ2-5
CDR3aa: CASSQEGTAQETQYF
CDR3nt: TGCGCCAGCAGCCAAGAAGGGACAGCTCAAGAGACCCAGTACTTC

d_gene: .
v_gene: TRBV5-4
abundance: .
j_gene: TRBJ2-1
CDR3aa: CASSLAGGLEQFF
CDR3nt: TGTGCCAGCAGCTTGGCCGGGGGATTAGAGCAGTTCTTC

d_gene: .
v_gene: TRBV5-1
abundance: .
j_gene: TRBJ2-2
CDR3aa: CASSKTRTGELFF
CDR3nt: TGCGCCAGCAGCAAGACCCGCACCGGGGAGCTGTTTTTT

d_gene: .
v_gene: TRBV14
abundance: .
j_gene: TRBJ1-1
CDR3aa: CASSQDFTEAFF
CDR3nt: TGTGCCAGCAGCCAGGACTTCACTGAAGCTTTCTTT

d_gene: .
v_gene: TRBV2
abundance: .
j_gene: TRBJ1-1
CDR3aa: CASSGGRGMNTEAFF
CDR3nt: TGTGCCAGCAGTGGAGGAAGGGGGATGAACACTGAAGCTTTCTTT

d_gene: .
v_gene: TRBV30
abundance: few
j_gene: TRBJ1-1
CDR3aa: CAWSGTEAFF
CDR3nt: TGTGCCTGGAGTGGCACTGAAGCTTTCTTT

d_gene: TRBD1
v_gene: TRBV2
abundance: .
j_gene: TRBJ1-1
CDR3aa: CASSVGQGGYTEAFF
CDR3nt: TGTGCCAGCAGCGTTGGACAGGGAGGATACACTGAAGCTTTCTTT

d_gene: .
v_gene: TRBV9
abundance: few
j_gene: TRBJ2-1
CDR3aa: CASSVGGEKYNEQFF
CDR3nt: TGTGCCAGCAGCGTAGGGGGGGAAAAATACAATGAGCAGTTCTTC

d_gene: .
v_gene: TRBV6-5
abundance: .
j_gene: TRBJ1-5
CDR3aa: CASSPTRNSNQPQHF
CDR3nt: TGTGCCAGCAGCCCGACCCGGAATAGCAATCAGCCCCAGCATTTT

d_gene: .
v_gene: TRBV18
abundance: .
j_gene: TRBJ1-1
CDR3aa: CASSPPTGVNTEAFF
CDR3nt: TGTGCCAGCTCACCCCCTACGGGGGTGAACACTGAAGCTTTCTTT

d_gene: .
v_gene: TRBV18
abundance: .
j_gene: TRBJ1-5
CDR3aa: CASSLSTGIVQPQHF
CDR3nt: TGTGCCAGCTCACTATCCACAGGGATCGTTCAGCCCCAGCATTTT

d_gene: .
v_gene: TRBV19
abundance: .
j_gene: TRBJ2-1
CDR3aa: CASSIRPVEQFF
CDR3nt: TGTGCCAGTAGTATTCGACCAGTCGAGCAGTTCTTC

d_gene: .
v_gene: TRBV7-9
abundance: .
j_gene: TRBJ1-1
CDR3aa: CASSFAGSGSGAFF
CDR3nt: TGTGCCAGCAGCTTTGCAGGGAGCGGGTCTGGGGCTTTCTTT

d_gene: .
v_gene: TRBV2
abundance: .
j_gene: TRBJ1-1
CDR3aa: CASSYTEAFF
CDR3nt: TGTGCCAGCAGTTACACTGAAGCTTTCTTT

d_gene: .
v_gene: TRBV6-1
abundance: .
j_gene: TRBJ1-1
CDR3aa: CASPDGFNTEAFF
CDR3nt: TGTGCCAGCCCGGACGGTTTTAACACTGAAGCTTTCTTT

d_gene: .
v_gene: TRBV6-6
abundance: .
j_gene: TRBJ2-7
CDR3aa: CASSNSLIPSYEQYF
CDR3nt: TGTGCCAGCAGTAATTCTCTAATCCCCTCCTACGAGCAGTACTTC

d_gene: .
v_gene: TRBV5-1
abundance: .
j_gene: TRBJ2-7
CDR3aa: CASSFAGPSEQYF
CDR3nt: TGCGCCAGCAGCTTCGCCGGCCCCTCCGAGCAGTACTTC

d_gene: TRBD2
v_gene: TRBV18
abundance: .
j_gene: TRBJ2-7
CDR3aa: CASSPAGGPYEQYF
CDR3nt: TGTGCCAGCTCACCAGCGGGGGGACCCTACGAGCAGTACTTC

d_gene: TRBD2
v_gene: TRBV30
abundance: .
j_gene: TRBJ2-3
CDR3aa: CAWIAGGGDTQYF
CDR3nt: TGTGCCTGGATAGCGGGGGGCGGGGATACGCAGTATTTT

d_gene: .
v_gene: TRBV5-1
abundance: .
j_gene: TRBJ2-2
CDR3aa: CASSLDGLPTGELFF
CDR3nt: TGCGCCAGCAGCTTGGACGGCCTACCAACCGGGGAGCTGTTTTTT

d_gene: .
v_gene: TRBV19
abundance: .
j_gene: TRBJ2-5
CDR3aa: CASSIVPGRETQYF
CDR3nt: TGTGCCAGTAGTATAGTTCCCGGTCGAGAGACCCAGTACTTC

d_gene: TRBD1
v_gene: TRBV30
abundance: .
j_gene: TRBJ2-7
CDR3aa: CAWSARTGWDDYEQYF
CDR3nt: TGTGCCTGGAGTGCTCGGACAGGGTGGGACGACTACGAGCAGTACTTC

d_gene: TRBD1
v_gene: TRBV2
abundance: .
j_gene: TRBJ1-2
CDR3aa: CASRGQGVYGYTF
CDR3nt: TGTGCCAGCAGGGGACAGGGTGTTTATGGCTACACCTTC

d_gene: .
v_gene: TRBV6-1
abundance: .
j_gene: TRBJ2-2
CDR3aa: CASSETTWTGELFF
CDR3nt: TGTGCCAGCAGTGAGACTACATGGACCGGGGAGCTGTTTTTT

d_gene: TRBD1
v_gene: TRBV19
abundance: few
j_gene: TRBJ1-6
CDR3aa: CASSIRRTGGAYNSPLHF
CDR3nt: TGTGCCAGTAGTATCCGGAGGACAGGGGGCGCCTATAATTCACCCCTCCACTTT

d_gene: TRBD1
v_gene: TRBV2
abundance: few
j_gene: TRBJ2-7
CDR3aa: CASGKGAQGEQYF
CDR3nt: TGTGCCAGCGGGAAGGGGGCGCAAGGCGAGCAGTACTTC